This T cell receptor (beta chain) was captured in a study of blood T cell repertoires in COVID-19. Across the study: Samples came from the United States, Italy and Spain, spanning acute and convalescent COVID-19.

The CDR3 covers 12 residues. Trimming stripped 2 bases from V and 8 bases from J, with 9 bases between. This clone was picked up one time. Sequencing was performed with immunoSEQ multiplex PCR; in TCRdb, only in-frame clones are kept and a portion is missing. The table has roughly 200,000 clones, 83% seen once. Cohorts were assigned according to the clinical history that participants reported. The sample taken for sequencing was PBMCs or T cells enriched from blood (not recorded which). This TCR was recovered from a woman aged 45-59 years who had been exposed to COVID-19. The rearrangement links TRBV12-3 or TRBV12-4 to TRBJ1-2; D is uncertain. This chain's CDR3 is CASSLSRRGYTF. DNA for the CDR3: TGTGCCAGCAGTTTATCACGGAGGGGCTACACCTTC.